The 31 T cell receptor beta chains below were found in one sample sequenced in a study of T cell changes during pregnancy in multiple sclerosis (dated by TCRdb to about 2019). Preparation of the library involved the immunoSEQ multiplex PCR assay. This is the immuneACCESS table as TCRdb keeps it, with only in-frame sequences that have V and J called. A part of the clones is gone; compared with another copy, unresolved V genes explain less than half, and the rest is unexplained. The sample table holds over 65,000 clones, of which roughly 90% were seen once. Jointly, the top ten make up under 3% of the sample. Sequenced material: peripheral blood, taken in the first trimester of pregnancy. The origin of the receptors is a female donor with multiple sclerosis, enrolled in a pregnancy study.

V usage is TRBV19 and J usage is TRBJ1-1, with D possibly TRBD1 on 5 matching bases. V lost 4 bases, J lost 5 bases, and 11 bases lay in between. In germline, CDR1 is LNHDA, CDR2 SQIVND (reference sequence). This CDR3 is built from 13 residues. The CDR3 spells CASSTATVTEAFF. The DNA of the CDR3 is TGTGCCAGTAGTACCGCGACAGTAACTGAAGCTTTCTTT.

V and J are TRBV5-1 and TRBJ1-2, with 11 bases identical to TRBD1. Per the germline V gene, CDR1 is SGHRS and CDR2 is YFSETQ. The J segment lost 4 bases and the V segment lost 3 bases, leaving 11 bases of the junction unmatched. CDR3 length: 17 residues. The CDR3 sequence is CASSSAGQGVFPYGYTF. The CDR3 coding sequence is TGCGCCAGCAGCTCCGCGGGACAGGGGGTTTTTCCCTATGGCTACACCTTC.

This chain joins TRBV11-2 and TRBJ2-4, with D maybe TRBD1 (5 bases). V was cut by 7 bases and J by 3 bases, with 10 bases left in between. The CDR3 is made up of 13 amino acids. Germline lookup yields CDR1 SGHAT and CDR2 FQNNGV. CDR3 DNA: TGTGCCAGCATAGGGGCCGGCAAAAACATTCAGTACTTC. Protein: CASIGAGKNIQYF. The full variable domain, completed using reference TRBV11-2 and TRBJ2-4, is EAGVAQSPRYKIIEKRQSVAFWCNPISGHATLYWYQQILGQGPKLLIQFQNNGVVDDSQLPKDRFSAERLKGVDSTLKIQPAKLEDSAVYLCASIGAGKNIQYFGAGTRLSVL.

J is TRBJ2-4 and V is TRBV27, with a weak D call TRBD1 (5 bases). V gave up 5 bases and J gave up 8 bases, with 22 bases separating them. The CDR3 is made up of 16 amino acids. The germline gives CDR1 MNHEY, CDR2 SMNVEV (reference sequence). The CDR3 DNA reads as TGTGCCAGCAGTGGTAGGACAACCGCCCCCTTGGACATTCAGTACTTC. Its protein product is CASSGRTTAPLDIQYF.

The CDR3 sequence: CASSQDPTDNQPQHF. The DNA for the CDR3 is TGCGCCAGCAGCCAAGATCCGACAGATAATCAGCCCCAGCATTTT. V gene TRBV4-1 combines with J gene TRBJ1-5; D is perhaps TRBD1 (5 bases). The CDR3 consists of 15 residues. V was shortened by 0 bases and J by 4 bases, with 10 bases between the two germline ends. CDR1 and CDR2 (germline): MGHRA, YSYEKL.

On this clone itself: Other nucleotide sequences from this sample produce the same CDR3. The CDR3 sequence: CASSPGTGDYEQYF. Here the CDR3 DNA reads TGTGCCAGCTCACCGGGGACAGGTGACTACGAGCAGTACTTC. This rearrangement joins TRBV18 to TRBJ2-7, with TRBD1 matching 8 bases. The junction had 4 bases not matched to a gene; V was cut back by 3 bases and J by 3 bases. CDR3 length equals 14 residues. The germline V gene has CDR1 KGHSH and CDR2 LQKENI.

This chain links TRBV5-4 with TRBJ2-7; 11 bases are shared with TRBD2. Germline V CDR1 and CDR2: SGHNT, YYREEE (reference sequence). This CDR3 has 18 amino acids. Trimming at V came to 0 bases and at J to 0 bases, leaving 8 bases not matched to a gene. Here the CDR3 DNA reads TGTGCCAGCAGCTTGGCTGGTAGCGGGAGGGCGTTCTCCTACGAGCAGTACTTC. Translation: CASSLAGSGRAFSYEQYF.

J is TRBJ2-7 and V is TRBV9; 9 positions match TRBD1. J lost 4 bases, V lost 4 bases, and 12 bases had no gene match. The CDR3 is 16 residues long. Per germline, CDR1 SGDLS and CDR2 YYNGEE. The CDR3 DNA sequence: TGTGCCAGCAGCCCCCGTTCTTGGGACAGGGCGTACGAGCAGTACTTC. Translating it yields CASSPRSWDRAYEQYF.

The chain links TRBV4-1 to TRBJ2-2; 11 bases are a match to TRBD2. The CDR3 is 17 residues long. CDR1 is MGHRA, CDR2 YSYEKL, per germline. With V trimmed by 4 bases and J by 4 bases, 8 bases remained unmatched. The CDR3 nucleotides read TGCGCCAGCAGCCGTAGCGGGGGGGCTCTAGGCACCGGGGAGCTGTTTTTT. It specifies CASSRSGGALGTGELFF.

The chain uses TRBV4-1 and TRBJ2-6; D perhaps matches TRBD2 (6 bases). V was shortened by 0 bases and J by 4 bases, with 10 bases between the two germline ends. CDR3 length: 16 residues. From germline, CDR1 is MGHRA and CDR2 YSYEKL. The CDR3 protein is CASSQDGRPGANVLTF. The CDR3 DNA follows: TGCGCCAGCAGCCAAGATGGGAGGCCCGGGGCCAACGTCCTGACTTTC.

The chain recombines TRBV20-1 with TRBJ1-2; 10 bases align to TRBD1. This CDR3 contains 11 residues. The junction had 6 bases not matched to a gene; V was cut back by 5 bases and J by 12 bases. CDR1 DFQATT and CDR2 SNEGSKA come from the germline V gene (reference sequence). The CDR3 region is CSAGTGVGNTF. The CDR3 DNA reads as TGCAGTGCTGGGACAGGGGTGGGAAACACCTTC.

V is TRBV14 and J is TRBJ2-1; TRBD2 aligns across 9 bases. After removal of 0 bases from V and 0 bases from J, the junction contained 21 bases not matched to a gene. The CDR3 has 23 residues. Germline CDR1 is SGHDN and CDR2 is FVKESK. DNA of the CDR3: TGTGCCAGCAGCCAAGATATTTGGCTAGCGGGGTCCGATTCCACTAGCTCCTACAATGAGCAGTTCTTC. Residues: CASSQDIWLAGSDSTSSYNEQFF.

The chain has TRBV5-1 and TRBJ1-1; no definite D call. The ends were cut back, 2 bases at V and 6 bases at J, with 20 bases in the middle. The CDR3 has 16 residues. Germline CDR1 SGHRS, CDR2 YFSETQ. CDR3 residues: CASSLSLTGQEAEAFF. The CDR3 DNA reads TGCGCCAGCAGCTTATCACTGACCGGCCAAGAGGCTGAAGCTTTCTTT.

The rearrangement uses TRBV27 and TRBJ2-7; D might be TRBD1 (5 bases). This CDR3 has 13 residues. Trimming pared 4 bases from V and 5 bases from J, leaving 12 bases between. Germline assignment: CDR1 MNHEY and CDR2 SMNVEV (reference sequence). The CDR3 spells CASSSGIPNEQYF. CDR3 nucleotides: TGTGCCAGCAGTTCAGGGATCCCCAACGAGCAGTACTTC.

The CDR3 nucleotides are TGTGCCAGCAGTTTAAGGGGGACTAGCGGACCTACGCAGTACTTC. Translated: CASSLRGTSGPTQYF. The genes are TRBV27 and TRBJ2-7, with 11 bases lining up with TRBD2. Germline trimming cut 2 bases from V and 9 bases from J; bases unmatched to any gene: 9. Germline V lookup: CDR1 MNHEY, CDR2 SMNVEV (reference sequence). This CDR3 is built from 15 residues.

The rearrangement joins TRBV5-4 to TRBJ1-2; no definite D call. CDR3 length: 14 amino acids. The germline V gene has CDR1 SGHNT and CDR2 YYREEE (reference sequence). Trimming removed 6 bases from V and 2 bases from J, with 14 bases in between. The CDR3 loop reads CASISRGGNYGYTF. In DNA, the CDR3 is TGTGCCAGCATTTCACGGGGAGGGAACTATGGCTACACCTTC.

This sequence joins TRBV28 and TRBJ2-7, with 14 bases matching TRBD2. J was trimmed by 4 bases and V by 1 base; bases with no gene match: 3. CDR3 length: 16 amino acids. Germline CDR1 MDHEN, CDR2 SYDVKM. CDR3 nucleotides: TGTGCCAGCAGTTTATCTCGGACTAGCGGGAGGTACGAGCAGTACTTC. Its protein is CASSLSRTSGRYEQYF.

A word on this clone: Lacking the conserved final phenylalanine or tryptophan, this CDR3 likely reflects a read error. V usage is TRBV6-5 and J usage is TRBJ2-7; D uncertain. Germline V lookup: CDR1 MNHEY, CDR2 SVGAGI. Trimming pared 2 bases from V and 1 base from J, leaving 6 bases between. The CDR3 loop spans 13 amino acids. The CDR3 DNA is TGTGCCAGCAGTTACGCACTATCCTACGAGCAGTACCTC. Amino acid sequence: CASSYALSYEQYL.

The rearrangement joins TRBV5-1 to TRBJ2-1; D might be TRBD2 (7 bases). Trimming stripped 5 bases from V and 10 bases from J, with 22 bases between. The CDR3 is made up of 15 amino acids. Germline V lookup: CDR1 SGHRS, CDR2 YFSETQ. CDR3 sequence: CASSSGGFDGGEQFF. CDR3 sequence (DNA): TGCGCCAGCAGTTCGGGGGGCTTCGATGGGGGCGAGCAGTTCTTC.

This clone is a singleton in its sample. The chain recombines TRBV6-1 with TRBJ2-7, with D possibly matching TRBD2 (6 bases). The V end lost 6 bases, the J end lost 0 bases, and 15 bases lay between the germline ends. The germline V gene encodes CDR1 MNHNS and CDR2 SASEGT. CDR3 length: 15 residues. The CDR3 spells CASSAEDGGSYEQYF. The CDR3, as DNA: TGTGCCAGCAGCGCTGAGGACGGGGGCTCCTACGAGCAGTACTTC.

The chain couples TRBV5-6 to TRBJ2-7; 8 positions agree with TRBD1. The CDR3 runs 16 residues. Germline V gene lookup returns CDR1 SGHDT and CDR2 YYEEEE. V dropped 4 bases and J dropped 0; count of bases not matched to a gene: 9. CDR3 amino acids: CASSPGQGGGSYEQYF. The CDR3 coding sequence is TGTGCCAGCAGCCCCGGACAGGGAGGTGGCTCCTACGAGCAGTACTTC. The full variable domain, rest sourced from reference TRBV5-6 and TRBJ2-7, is DAGVTQSPTHLIKTRGQQVTLRCSPKSGHDTVSWYQQALGQGPQFIFQYYEEEERQRGNFPDRFSGHQFPNYSSELNVNALLLGDSALYLCASSPGQGGGSYEQYFGPGTRLTVT.

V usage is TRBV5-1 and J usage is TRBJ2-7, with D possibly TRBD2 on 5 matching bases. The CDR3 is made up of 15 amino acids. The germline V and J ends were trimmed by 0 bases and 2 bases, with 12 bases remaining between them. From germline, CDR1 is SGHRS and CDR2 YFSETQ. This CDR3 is CASSLGSGGAYEQYF. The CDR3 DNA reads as TGCGCCAGCAGCTTGGGGTCAGGAGGTGCCTACGAGCAGTACTTC.

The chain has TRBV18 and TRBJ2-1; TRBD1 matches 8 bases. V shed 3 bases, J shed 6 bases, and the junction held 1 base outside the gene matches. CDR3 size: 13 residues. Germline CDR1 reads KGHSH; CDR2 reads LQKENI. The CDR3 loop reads CASSPGTGNEQFF. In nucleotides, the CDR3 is TGTGCCAGCTCACCCGGGACAGGCAATGAGCAGTTCTTC. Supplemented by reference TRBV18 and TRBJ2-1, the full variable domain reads NAGVMQNPRHLVRRRGQEARLRCSPMKGHSHVYWYRQLPEEGLKFMVYLQKENIIDESGMPKERFSAEFPKEGPSILRIQQVVRGDSAAYFCASSPGTGNEQFFGPGTRLTVL.

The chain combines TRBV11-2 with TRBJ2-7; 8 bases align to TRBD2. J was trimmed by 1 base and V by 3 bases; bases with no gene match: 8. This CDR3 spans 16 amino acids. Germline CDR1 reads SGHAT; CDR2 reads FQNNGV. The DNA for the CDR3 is TGTGCCAGCAGCTTTCGGGCTAGCGGGCGATCCTACGAGCAGTACTTC. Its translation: CASSFRASGRSYEQYF.

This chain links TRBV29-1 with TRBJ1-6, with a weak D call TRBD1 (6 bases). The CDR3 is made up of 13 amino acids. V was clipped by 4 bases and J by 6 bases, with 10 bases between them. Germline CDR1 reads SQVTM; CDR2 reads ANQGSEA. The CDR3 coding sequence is TGCAGCGTTGGACAGGCGGTTAATTCACCCCTCCACTTT. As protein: CSVGQAVNSPLHF.

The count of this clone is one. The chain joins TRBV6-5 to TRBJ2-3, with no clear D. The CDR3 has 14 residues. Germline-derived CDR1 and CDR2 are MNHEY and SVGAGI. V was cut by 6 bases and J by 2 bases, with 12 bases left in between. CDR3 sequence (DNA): TGTGCCAGCAGGGTAGGAGTTGCCACAGATACGCAGTATTTT. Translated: CASRVGVATDTQYF.

The CDR3 DNA reads TGTGCCAGCAGCTCCGCCCTGGAGTCGGGGGGGCTTTACGAGCAGTACTTC. This codes for CASSSALESGGLYEQYF. The gene calls are TRBV13 and TRBJ2-7, with 8 bases fitting TRBD2. The V and J ends lost 4 bases and 4 bases, in that order; junction bases with no gene match: 15. The CDR3 spans 17 residues. Germline V gives CDR1 PRHDT, CDR2 FYEKMQ (reference sequence). The full variable domain, with the rest looked up from reference TRBV13 and TRBJ2-7, is AAGVIQSPRHLIKEKRETATLKCYPIPRHDTVYWYQQGPGQDPQFLISFYEKMQSDKGSIPDRFSAQQFSDYHSELNMSSLELGDSALYFCASSSALESGGLYEQYFGPGTRLTVT.

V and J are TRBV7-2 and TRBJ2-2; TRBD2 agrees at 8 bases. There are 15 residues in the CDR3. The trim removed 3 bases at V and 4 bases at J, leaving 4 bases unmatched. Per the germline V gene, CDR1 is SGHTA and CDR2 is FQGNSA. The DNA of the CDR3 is TGTGCCAGCAGCTTGAGCGGGAGAGGCACCGGGGAGCTGTTTTTT. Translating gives CASSLSGRGTGELFF. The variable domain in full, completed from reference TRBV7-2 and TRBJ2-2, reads GAGVSQSPSNKVTEKGKDVELRCDPISGHTALYWYRQSLGQGLEFLIYFQGNSAPDKSGLPSDRFSAERTGGSVSTLTIQRTQQEDSAVYLCASSLSGRGTGELFFGEGSRLTVL.

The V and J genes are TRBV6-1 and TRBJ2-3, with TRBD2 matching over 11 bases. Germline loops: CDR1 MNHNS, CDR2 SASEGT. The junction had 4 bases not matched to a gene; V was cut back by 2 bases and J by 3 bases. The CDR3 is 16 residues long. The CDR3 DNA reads TGTGCCAGCAGTGAACCGACTAGCGGGGTGACAGATACGCAGTATTTT. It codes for CASSEPTSGVTDTQYF.

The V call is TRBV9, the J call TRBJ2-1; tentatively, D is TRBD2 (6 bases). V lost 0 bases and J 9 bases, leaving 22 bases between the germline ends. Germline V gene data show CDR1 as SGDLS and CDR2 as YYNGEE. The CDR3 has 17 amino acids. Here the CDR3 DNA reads TGTGCCAGCAGCGTAGGAGGAGGGTCCCGTATTAGGGCTGAGCAGTTCTTC. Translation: CASSVGGGSRIRAEQFF.

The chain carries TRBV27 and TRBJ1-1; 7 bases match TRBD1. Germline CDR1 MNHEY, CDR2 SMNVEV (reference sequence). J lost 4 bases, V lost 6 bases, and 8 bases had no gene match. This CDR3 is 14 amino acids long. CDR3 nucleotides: TGTGCCAGCAGCACAACAGGGGAGGTCACTGAAGCTTTCTTT. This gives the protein CASSTTGEVTEAFF.